This T cell receptor (beta chain) emerged from a study of T-cell memory formation after mild COVID-19. Study-level findings and limits: Clones shrinking from day 15 to 85 showed even CD4/CD8 mixes; later expanders tilted CD4+.

TCRalpha and TCRbeta libraries used 5'RACE with constant-segment primers and UMIs. One entry per CDR3 protein, called by TCRdb with MiXCR from the 5' RACE reads. The table has roughly 300,000 distinct CDR3 sequences, roughly 13% seen once. This clonotype was observed many times. Antigen unknown. Sequenced input: PBMCs or a T cell subset sorted from them (not recorded which). The sequence derives from a man aged 18 to 29 who had mild COVID-19 (a few samples of this study predate the infection). Cell type and time point are not known.

The CDR3, as DNA: TGCGCCAGCAGCCAAGATCCCGGCGTGGGCAGGGACTCCTACGAGCAGTACGTC. Translated, it gives CASSQDPGVGRDSYEQYV. The V and J genes are TRBV4-3 and TRBJ2-7; D might be TRBD1 (5 bases). The V end was cut by 0 bases, the J end by 0 bases, with 18 bases between. The CDR3 covers 18 residues. The germline V gene encodes CDR1 LGHNA and CDR2 YSLEER.